These 6 T cell receptor beta chains came from one sample sequenced in a study of T cells of healthy individuals (dated by TCRdb to between 2018 and 2020). The library was prepared using 5' RACE. TCRdb records Illumina MiSeq as the sequencer. Clones were called with MiXCR by TCRdb after fastp trimmed the public reads at Q25, and only in-frame beta chains were retained. A single entry per CDR3 protein holds the most common genes and DNA from its merged rows. The sample yields over 40,000 distinct CDR3 sequences; 4% to 5.5% were counted once. The ten largest clonotypes hold 7% to 10% of the sample. Receptors were obtained from a human donor in good health.

This sequence joins TRBV9 and TRBJ1-1; tentative D call: TRBD1 (5 bases). With 0 bases removed from V and 5 bases from J, the gap between germline ends came to 11 bases. The CDR3 extends over 14 amino acids. The germline gives CDR1 SGDLS, CDR2 YYNGEE. In DNA, the CDR3 is TGTGCCAGCAGCGTAGCTGGGGGTAAGACTGAAGCTTTCTTT. This gives the protein CASSVAGGKTEAFF. The full variable domain, with the rest looked up from reference TRBV9 and TRBJ1-1, is DSGVTQTPKHLITATGQRVTLRCSPRSGDLSVYWYQQSLDQGLQFLIQYYNGEERAKGNILERFSAQQFPDLHSELNLSSLELGDSALYFCASSVAGGKTEAFFGQGTRLTVV.

The chain joins TRBV12-3 or TRBV12-4 to TRBJ1-2; 9 nucleotides align to TRBD1. The CDR3 covers 13 residues. J gave up 7 bases and V 6 bases, and 6 bases lay outside the gene matches. The CDR3 loop reads CASRSTGGVGYTF. The CDR3 coding sequence is TGTGCCAGCAGGTCGACAGGGGGAGTTGGCTACACCTTC.

This clonotype was seen at least ten times. V is TRBV29-1 and J is TRBJ1-2; D is unclear. The CDR3 consists of 13 residues. V was shortened by 2 bases and J by 5 bases, with 12 bases between the two germline ends. Germline lookup yields CDR1 SQVTM and CDR2 ANQGSEA. The CDR3 DNA follows: TGCAGCGTTGAACATTCGGGGTTTTATGGCTACACCTTC. Translated: CSVEHSGFYGYTF.

This clonotype was observed many times. CDR3: CASSQEAGGLNTQYF. The CDR3 DNA follows: TGTGCCAGCAGCCAAGAAGCGGGGGGCCTTAATACGCAGTATTTT. The rearrangement links TRBV4-2 to TRBJ2-3; TRBD2 matches 9 bases. Germline V gene data show CDR1 as LGHNA and CDR2 as YNFKEQ. The CDR3 is 15 amino acids. The junction had 5 bases not matched to a gene; V was cut back by 0 bases and J by 7 bases.

At least ten counts were recorded for this clonotype. The V and J genes are TRBV20-1 and TRBJ1-5; 7 nucleotides line up with TRBD1. CDR1 is DFQATT, CDR2 SNEGSKA, per germline (reference sequence). Unmatched junction bases numbered 8, after V lost 6 bases and J lost 6 bases. This CDR3 is 13 amino acids long. CDR3 sequence reads: CSARGRGIQPQHF. The CDR3 nucleotides read TGCAGTGCCAGGGGCAGGGGGATTCAGCCCCAGCATTTT.

In this sample, this clonotype turned up many times. The gene calls are TRBV6-2 or TRBV6-3 and TRBJ2-5; TRBD2 matches at 9 bases. V shed 3 bases, J shed 0 bases, and the junction held 8 bases outside the gene matches. The length of the CDR3 is 17 residues. Germline V lookup: CDR1 MNHEY, CDR2 SVGEGT. CDR3 loop: CASSYGGTSGYQETQYF. The DNA for the CDR3 is TGTGCCAGCAGTTATGGCGGCACTAGCGGGTACCAAGAGACCCAGTACTTC.